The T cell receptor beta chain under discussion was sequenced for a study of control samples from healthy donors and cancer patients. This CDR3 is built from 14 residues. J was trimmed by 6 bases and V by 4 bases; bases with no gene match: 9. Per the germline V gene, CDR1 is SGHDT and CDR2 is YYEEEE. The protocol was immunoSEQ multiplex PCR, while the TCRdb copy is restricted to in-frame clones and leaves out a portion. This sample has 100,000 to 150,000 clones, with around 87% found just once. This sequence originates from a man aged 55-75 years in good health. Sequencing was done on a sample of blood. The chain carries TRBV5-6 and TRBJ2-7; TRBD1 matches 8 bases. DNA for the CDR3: TGTGCCAGCAGCAGTACCGGGGACAGGAGCGAGCAGTACTTC. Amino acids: CASSSTGDRSEQYF.